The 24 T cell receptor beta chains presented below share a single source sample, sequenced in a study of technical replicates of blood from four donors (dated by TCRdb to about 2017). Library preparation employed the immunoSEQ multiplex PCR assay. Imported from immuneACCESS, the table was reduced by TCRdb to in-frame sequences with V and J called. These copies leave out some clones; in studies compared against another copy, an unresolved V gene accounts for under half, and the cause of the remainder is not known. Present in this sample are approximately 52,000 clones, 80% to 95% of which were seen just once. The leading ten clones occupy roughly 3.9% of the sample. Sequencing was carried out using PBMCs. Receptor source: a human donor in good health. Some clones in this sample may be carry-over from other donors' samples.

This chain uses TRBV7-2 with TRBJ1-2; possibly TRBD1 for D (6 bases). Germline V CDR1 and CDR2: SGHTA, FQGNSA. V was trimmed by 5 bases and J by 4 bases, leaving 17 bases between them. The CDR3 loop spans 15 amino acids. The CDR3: CASSPIADSRYGYTF. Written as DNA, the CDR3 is TGTGCCAGCAGCCCTATCGCGGACAGCCGCTATGGCTACACCTTC.

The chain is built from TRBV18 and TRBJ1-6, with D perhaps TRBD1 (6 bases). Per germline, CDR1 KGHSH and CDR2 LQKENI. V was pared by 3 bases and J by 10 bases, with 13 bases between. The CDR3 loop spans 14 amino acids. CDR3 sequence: CASSPQGWGSPLHF. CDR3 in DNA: TGTGCCAGCTCACCGCAGGGGTGGGGATCACCCCTCCACTTT. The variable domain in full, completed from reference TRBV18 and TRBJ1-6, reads NAGVMQNPRHLVRRRGQEARLRCSPMKGHSHVYWYRQLPEEGLKFMVYLQKENIIDESGMPKERFSAEFPKEGPSILRIQQVVRGDSAAYFCASSPQGWGSPLHFGNGTRLTVT.

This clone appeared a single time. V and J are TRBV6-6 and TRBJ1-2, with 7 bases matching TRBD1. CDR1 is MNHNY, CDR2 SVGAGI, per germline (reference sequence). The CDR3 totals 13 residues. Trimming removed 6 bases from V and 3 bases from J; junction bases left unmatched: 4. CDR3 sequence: CASREDRDYGYTF. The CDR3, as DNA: TGTGCCAGCAGGGAAGACAGGGACTATGGCTACACCTTC.

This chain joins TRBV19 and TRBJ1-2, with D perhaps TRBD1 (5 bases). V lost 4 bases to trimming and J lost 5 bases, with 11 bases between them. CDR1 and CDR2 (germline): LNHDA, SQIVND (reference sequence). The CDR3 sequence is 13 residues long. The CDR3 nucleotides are TGTGCCAGTAGTAGTATGGGGGGGTATGGCTACACCTTC. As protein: CASSSMGGYGYTF.

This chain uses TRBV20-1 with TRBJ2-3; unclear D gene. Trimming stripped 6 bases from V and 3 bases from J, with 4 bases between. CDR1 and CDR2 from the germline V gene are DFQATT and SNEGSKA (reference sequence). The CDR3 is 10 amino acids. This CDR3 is CSAGTDTQYF. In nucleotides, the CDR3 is TGCAGTGCCGGTACAGATACGCAGTATTTT.

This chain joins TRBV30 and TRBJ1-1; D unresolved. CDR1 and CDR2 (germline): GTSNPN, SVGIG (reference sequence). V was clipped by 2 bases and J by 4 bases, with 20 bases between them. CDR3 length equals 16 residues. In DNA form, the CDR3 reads TGTGCCTGGAGTCCATCTCACCAGGTATTGACCACTGAAGCTTTCTTT. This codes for CAWSPSHQVLTTEAFF.

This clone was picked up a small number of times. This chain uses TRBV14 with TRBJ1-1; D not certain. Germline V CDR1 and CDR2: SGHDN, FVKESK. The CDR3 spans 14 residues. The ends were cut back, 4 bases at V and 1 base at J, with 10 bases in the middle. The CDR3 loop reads CASSRGRWNTEAFF. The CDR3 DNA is TGTGCCAGCAGCCGCGGTAGATGGAACACTGAAGCTTTCTTT.

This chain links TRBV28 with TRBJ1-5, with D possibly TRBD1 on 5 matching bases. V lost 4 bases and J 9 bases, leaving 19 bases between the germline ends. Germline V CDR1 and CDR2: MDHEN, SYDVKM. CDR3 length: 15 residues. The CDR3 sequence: CASSSPGGSRGPQHF. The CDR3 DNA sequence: TGTGCCAGCAGTTCCCCGGGGGGTAGCCGGGGGCCCCAGCATTTT.

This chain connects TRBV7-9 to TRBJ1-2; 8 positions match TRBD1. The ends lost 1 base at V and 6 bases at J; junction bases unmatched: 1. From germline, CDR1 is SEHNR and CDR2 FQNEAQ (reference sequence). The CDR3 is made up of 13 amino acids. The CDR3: CASSLGTGHGYTF. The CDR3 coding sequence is TGTGCCAGCAGCTTAGGGACAGGGCATGGCTACACCTTC.

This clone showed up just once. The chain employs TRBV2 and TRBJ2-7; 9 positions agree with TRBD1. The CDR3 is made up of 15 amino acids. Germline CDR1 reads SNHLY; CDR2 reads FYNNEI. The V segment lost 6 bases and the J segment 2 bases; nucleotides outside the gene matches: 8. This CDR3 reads CASRPLGTGTYEQYF. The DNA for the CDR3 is TGTGCCAGCAGACCCTTAGGGACAGGGACCTACGAGCAGTACTTC.

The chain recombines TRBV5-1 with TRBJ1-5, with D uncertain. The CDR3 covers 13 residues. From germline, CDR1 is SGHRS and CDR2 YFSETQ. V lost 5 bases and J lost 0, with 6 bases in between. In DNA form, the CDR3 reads TGCGCCAGCAGGGCGGATAGCAATCAGCCCCAGCATTTT. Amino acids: CASRADSNQPQHF.

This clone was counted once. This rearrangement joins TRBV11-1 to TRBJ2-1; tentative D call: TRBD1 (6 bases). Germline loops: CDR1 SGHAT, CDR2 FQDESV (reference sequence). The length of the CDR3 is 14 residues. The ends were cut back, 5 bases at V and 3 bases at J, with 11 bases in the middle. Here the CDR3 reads CASSAEGGYNEQFF. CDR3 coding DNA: TGTGCCAGCAGCGCAGAAGGGGGCTACAATGAGCAGTTCTTC.

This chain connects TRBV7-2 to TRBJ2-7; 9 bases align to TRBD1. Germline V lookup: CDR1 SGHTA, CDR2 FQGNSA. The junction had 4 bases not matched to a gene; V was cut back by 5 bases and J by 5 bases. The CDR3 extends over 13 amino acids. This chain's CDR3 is CASSQGQGHEQYF. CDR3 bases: TGTGCCAGCAGCCAGGGACAGGGCCACGAGCAGTACTTC.

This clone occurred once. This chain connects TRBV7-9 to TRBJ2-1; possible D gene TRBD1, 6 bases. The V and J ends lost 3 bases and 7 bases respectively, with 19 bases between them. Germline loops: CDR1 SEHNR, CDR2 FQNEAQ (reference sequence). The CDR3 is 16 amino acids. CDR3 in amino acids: CASSLSLWGPNNEQFF. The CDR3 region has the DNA TGTGCCAGCAGCTTGAGTTTGTGGGGGCCCAATAATGAGCAGTTCTTC. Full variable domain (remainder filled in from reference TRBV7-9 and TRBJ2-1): DTGVSQNPRHKITKRGQNVTFRCDPISEHNRLYWYRQTLGQGPEFLTYFQNEAQLEKSRLLSDRFSAERPKGSFSTLEIQRTEQGDSAMYLCASSLSLWGPNNEQFFGPGTRLTVL.

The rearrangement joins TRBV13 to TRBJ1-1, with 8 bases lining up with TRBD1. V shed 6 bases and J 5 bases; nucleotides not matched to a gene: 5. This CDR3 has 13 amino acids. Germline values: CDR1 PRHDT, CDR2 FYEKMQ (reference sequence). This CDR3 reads CASSRDRRTEAFF. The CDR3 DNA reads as TGTGCCAGCAGTCGGGACAGGAGGACTGAAGCTTTCTTT.

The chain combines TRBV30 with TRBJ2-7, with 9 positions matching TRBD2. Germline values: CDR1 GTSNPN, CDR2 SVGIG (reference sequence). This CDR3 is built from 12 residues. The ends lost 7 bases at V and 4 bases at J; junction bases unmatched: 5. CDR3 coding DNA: TGTGCCTATGAGACTAGCGGATACGAGCAGTACTTC. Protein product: CAYETSGYEQYF.

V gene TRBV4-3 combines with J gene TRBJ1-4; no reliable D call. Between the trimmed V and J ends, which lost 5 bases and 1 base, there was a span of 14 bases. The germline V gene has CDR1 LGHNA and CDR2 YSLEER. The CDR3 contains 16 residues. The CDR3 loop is CASSKTATITNEKLFF. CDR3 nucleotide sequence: TGCGCCAGCAGCAAAACAGCAACGATAACTAATGAAAAACTGTTTTTT.

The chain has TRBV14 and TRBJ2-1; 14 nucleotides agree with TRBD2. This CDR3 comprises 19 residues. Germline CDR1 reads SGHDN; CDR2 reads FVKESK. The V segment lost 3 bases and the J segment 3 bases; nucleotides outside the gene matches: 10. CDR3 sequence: CASSQGLAGAGWDYNEQFF. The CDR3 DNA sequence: TGTGCCAGCAGCCAGGGACTAGCGGGAGCCGGGTGGGACTACAATGAGCAGTTCTTC.

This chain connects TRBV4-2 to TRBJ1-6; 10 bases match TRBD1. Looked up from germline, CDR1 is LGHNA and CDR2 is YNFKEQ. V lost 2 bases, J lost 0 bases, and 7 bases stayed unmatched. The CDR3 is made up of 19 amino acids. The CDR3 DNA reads TGTGCCAGCAGCCAATCGGGACAGGGGCGAAGCTCCTATAATTCACCCCTCCACTTT. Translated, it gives CASSQSGQGRSSYNSPLHF.

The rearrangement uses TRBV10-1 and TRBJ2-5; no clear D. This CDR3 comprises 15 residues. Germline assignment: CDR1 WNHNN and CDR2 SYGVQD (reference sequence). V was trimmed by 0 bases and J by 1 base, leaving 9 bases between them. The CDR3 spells CASSESGRLQETQYF. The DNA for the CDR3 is TGCGCCAGCAGTGAGTCGGGCAGGCTCCAAGAGACCCAGTACTTC.

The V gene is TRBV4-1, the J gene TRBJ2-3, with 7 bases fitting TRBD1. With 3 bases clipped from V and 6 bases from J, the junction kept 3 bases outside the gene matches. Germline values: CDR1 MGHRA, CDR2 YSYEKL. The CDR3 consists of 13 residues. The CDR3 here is CASSQTGTDTQYF. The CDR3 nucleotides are TGCGCCAGCAGCCAGACAGGGACCGATACGCAGTATTTT.

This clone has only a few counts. CDR3 sequence reads: CASSSTDKEAFF. As DNA, the CDR3 is TGTGCCAGCAGCTCCACGGACAAGGAAGCTTTCTTT. The chain joins TRBV7-9 to TRBJ1-1, with D perhaps matching TRBD1 (5 bases). CDR1 is SEHNR and CDR2 is FQNEAQ in the germline V gene (reference sequence). CDR3 length equals 12 residues. The germline V and J ends were trimmed by 4 bases and 8 bases, with 11 bases remaining between them.

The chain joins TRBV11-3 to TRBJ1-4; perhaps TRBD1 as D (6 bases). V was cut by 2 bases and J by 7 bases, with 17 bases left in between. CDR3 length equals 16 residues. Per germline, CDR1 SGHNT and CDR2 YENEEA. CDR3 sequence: CASSLKTGGRREKLFF. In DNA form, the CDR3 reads TGTGCCAGCAGCTTAAAGACAGGTGGACGGCGTGAAAAACTGTTTTTT.

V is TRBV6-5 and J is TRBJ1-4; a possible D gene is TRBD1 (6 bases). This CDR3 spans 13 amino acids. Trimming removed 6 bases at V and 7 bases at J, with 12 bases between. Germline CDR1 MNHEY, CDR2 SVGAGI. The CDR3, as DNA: TGTGCCAGCAGCCCCGGGACACCTGAAAAACTGTTTTTT. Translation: CASSPGTPEKLFF.